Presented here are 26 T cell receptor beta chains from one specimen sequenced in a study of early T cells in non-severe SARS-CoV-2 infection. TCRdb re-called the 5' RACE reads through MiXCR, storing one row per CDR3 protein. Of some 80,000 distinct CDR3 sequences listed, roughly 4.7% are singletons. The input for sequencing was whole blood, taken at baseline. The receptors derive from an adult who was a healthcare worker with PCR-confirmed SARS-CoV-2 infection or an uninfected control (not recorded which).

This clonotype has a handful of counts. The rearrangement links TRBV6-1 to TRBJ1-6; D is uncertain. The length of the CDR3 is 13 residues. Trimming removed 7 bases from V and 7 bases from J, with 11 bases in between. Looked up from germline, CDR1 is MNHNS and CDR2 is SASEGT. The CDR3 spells CASKETENSPLHF. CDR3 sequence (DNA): TGTGCCAGCAAAGAGACTGAAAATTCACCCCTCCACTTT.

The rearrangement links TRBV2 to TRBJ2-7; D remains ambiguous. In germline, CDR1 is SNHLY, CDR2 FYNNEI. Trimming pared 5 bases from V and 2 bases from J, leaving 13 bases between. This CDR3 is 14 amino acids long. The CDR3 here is CASSSPRGTYEQYF. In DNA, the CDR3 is TGTGCCAGCAGTAGCCCTCGCGGTACCTACGAGCAGTACTTC. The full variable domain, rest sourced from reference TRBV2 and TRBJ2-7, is EPEVTQTPSHQVTQMGQEVILRCVPISNHLYFYWYRQILGQKVEFLVSFYNNEISEKSEIFDDQFSVERPDGSNFTLKIRSTKLEDSAMYFCASSSPRGTYEQYFGPGTRLTVT.

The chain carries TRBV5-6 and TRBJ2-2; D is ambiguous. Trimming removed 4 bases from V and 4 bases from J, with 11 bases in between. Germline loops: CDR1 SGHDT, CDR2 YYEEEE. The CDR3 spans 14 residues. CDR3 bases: TGTGCCAGCAGCCCTTCTTTTCCCACCGGGGAGCTGTTTTTT. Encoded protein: CASSPSFPTGELFF.

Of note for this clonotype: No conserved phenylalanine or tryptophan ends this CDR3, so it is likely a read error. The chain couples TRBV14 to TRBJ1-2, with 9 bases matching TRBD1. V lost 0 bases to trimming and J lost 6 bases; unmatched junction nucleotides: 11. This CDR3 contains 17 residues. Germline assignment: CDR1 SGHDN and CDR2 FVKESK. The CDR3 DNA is TGTGCCAGCAGCCAAGAAGGTCCGACAGGGACAGGGAATGGCTACACCTCC. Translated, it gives CASSQEGPTGTGNGYTS.

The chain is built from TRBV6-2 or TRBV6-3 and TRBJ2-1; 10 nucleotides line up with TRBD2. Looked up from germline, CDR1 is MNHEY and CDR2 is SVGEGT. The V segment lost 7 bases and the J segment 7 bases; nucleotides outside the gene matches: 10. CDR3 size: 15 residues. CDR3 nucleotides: TGTGCCAGCACCTTCGGGCCTAGCGGGAGTAATGAGCAGTTCTTC. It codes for CASTFGPSGSNEQFF.

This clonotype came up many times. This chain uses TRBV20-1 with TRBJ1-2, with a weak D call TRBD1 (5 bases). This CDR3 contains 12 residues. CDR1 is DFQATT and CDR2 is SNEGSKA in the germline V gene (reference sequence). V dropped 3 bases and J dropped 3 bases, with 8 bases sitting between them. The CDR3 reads CSARGEDYGYTF. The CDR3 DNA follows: TGCAGTGCTAGGGGGGAAGACTATGGCTACACCTTC.

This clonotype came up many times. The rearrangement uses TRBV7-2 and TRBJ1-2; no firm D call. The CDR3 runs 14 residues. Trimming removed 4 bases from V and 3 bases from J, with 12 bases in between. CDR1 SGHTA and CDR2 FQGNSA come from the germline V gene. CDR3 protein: CASSSGLGYYGYTF. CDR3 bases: TGTGCCAGCAGCTCAGGACTGGGGTACTATGGCTACACCTTC. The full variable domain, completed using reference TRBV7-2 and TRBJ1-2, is GAGVSQSPSNKVTEKGKDVELRCDPISGHTALYWYRQSLGQGLEFLIYFQGNSAPDKSGLPSDRFSAERTGGSVSTLTIQRTQQEDSAVYLCASSSGLGYYGYTFGSGTRLTVV.

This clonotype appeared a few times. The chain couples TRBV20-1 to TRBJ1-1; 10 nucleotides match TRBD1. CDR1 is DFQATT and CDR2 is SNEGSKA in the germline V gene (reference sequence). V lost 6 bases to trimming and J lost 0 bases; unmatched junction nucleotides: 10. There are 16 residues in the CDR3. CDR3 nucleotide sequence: TGCAGTGCCTCAACCGGGACAGGGGCCATGAACACTGAAGCTTTCTTT. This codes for CSASTGTGAMNTEAFF.

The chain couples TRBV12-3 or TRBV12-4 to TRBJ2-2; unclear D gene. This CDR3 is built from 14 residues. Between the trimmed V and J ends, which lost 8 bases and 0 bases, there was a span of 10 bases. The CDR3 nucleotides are TGTGCCAGCCGAAGGCTCACGAACACCGGGGAGCTGTTTTTT. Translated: CASRRLTNTGELFF.

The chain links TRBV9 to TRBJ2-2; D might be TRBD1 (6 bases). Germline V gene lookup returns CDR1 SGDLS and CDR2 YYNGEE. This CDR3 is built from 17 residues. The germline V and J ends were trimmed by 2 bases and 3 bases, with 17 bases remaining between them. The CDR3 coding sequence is TGTGCCAGCAGCGTGGACCCAGGGGACACTTACACCGGGGAGCTGTTTTTT. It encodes CASSVDPGDTYTGELFF.

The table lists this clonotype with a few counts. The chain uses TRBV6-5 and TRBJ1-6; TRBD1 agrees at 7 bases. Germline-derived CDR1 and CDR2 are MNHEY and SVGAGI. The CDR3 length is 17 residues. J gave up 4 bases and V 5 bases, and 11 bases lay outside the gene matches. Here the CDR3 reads CASSQNRGVEYNSPLHF. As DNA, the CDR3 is TGTGCCAGCAGTCAAAACAGGGGAGTGGAGTATAATTCACCCCTCCACTTT.

CDR3 bases: TGTGCCAGCAGACCGACTAGCGGGGGTTACAATGAGCAGTTCTTC. This sequence encodes CASRPTSGGYNEQFF. The J gene is TRBJ2-1, the V gene TRBV12-3 or TRBV12-4, with 12 bases lining up with TRBD2. Germline trimming cut 6 bases from V and 4 bases from J; bases unmatched to any gene: 4. This CDR3 is built from 15 residues.

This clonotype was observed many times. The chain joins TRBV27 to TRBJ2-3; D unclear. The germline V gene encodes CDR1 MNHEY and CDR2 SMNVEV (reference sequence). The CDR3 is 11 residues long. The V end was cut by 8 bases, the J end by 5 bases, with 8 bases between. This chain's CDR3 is CASALGDTQYF. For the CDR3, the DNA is TGTGCCAGCGCCCTGGGAGATACGCAGTATTTT.

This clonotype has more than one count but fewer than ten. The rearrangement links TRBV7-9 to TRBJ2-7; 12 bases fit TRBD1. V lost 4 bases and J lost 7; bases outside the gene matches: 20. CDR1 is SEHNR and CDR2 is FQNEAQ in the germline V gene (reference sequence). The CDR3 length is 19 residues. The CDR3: CASSSTPGIPGQGAHEQYF. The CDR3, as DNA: TGTGCCAGCAGCTCTACCCCTGGGATACCGGGACAGGGGGCGCATGAGCAGTACTTC. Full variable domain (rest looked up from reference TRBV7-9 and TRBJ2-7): DTGVSQNPRHKITKRGQNVTFRCDPISEHNRLYWYRQTLGQGPEFLTYFQNEAQLEKSRLLSDRFSAERPKGSFSTLEIQRTEQGDSAMYLCASSSTPGIPGQGAHEQYFGPGTRLTVT.

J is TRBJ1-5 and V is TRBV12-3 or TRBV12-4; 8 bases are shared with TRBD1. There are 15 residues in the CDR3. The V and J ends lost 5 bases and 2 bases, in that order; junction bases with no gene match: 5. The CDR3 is CASSMTGEGNQPQHF. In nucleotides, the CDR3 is TGTGCCAGCAGTATGACAGGGGAGGGCAATCAGCCCCAGCATTTT.

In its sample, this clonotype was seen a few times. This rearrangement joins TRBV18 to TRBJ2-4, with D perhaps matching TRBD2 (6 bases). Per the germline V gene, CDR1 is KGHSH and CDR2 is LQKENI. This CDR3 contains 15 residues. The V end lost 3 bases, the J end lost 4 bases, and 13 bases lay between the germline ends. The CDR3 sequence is CASSPAVGTKNIQYF. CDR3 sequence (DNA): TGTGCCAGCTCACCCGCCGTGGGGACTAAAAACATTCAGTACTTC. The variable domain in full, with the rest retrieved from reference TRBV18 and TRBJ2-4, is NAGVMQNPRHLVRRRGQEARLRCSPMKGHSHVYWYRQLPEEGLKFMVYLQKENIIDESGMPKERFSAEFPKEGPSILRIQQVVRGDSAAYFCASSPAVGTKNIQYFGAGTRLSVL.

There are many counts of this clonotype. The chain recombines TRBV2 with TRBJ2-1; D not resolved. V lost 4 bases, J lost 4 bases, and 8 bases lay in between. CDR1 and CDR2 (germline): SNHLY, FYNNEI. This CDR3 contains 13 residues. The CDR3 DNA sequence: TGTGCCAGCAGTGGTGGGATTTACAATGAGCAGTTCTTC. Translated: CASSGGIYNEQFF.

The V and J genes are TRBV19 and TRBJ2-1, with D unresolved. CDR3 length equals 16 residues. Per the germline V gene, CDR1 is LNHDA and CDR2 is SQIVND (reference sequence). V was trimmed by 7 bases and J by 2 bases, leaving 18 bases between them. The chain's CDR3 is CASNGVYGAAYNEQFF. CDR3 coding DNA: TGTGCCAGTAATGGTGTATACGGAGCCGCCTACAATGAGCAGTTCTTC.

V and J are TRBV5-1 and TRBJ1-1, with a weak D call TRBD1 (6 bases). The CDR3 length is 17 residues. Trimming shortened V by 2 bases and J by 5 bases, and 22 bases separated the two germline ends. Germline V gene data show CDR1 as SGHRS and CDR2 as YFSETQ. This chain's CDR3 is CASSLDTGRGRRTEAFF. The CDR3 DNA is TGCGCCAGCAGCTTAGATACAGGGCGGGGGAGACGGACTGAAGCTTTCTTT. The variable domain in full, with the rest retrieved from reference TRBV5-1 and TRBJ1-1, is KAGVTQTPRYLIKTRGQQVTLSCSPISGHRSVSWYQQTPGQGLQFLFEYFSETQRNKGNFPGRFSGRQFSNSRSEMNVSTLELGDSALYLCASSLDTGRGRRTEAFFGQGTRLTVV.

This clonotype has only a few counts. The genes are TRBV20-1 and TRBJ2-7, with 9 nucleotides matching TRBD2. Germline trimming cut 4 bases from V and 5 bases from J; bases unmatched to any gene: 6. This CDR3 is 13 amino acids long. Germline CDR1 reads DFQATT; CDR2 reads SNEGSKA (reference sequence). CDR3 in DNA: TGCAGTGCTATTGAGCGGGAGGCCAACGAGCAGTACTTC. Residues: CSAIEREANEQYF.

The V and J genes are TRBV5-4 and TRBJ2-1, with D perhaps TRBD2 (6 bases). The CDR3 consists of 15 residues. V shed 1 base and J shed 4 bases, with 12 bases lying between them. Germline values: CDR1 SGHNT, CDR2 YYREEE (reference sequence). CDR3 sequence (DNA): TGTGCCAGCAGCTTGCGGGGGTCCTCGTACAATGAGCAGTTCTTC. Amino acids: CASSLRGSSYNEQFF.

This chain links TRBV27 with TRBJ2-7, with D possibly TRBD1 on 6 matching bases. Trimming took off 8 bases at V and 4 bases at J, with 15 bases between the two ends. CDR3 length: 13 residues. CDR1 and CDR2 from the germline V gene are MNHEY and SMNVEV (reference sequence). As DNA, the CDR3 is TGTGCCAGCCGCCCGACAGGAGTATACGAGCAGTACTTC. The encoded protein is CASRPTGVYEQYF.

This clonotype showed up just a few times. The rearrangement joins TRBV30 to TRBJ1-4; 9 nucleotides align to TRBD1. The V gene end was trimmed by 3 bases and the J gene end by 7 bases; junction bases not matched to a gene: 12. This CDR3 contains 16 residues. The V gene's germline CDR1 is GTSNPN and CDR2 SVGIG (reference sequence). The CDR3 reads CAWREPHRGRGEKLFF. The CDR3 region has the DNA TGTGCCTGGAGAGAACCTCACAGGGGGCGAGGTGAAAAACTGTTTTTT. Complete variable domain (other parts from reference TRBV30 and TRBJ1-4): SQTIHQWPATLVQPVGSPLSLECTVEGTSNPNLYWYRQAAGRGLQLLFYSVGIGQISSEVPQNLSASRPQDRQFILSSKKLLLSDSGFYLCAWREPHRGRGEKLFFGSGTQLSVL.

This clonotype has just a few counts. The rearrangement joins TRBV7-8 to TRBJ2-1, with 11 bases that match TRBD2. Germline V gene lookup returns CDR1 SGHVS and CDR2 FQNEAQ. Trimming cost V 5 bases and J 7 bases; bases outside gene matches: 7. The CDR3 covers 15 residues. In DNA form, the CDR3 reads TGTGCCAGCAGCCCTGGGACTAGCGGAGTGAATGAGCAGTTCTTC. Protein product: CASSPGTSGVNEQFF.

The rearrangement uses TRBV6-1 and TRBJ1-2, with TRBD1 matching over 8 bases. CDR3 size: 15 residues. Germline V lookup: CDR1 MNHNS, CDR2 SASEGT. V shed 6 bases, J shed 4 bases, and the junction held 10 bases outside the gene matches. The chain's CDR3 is CASRAGGYNSYGYTF. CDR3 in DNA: TGTGCCAGCAGGGCAGGGGGCTACAATTCCTATGGCTACACCTTC.

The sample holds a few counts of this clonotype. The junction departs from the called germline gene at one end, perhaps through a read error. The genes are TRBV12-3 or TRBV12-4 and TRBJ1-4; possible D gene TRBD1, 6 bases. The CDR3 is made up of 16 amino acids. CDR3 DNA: TGTGCCAGCAGCTTAGCAGGGGCTGCAACTAATGAAAAACTGTTTTTT. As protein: CASSLAGAATNEKLFF.